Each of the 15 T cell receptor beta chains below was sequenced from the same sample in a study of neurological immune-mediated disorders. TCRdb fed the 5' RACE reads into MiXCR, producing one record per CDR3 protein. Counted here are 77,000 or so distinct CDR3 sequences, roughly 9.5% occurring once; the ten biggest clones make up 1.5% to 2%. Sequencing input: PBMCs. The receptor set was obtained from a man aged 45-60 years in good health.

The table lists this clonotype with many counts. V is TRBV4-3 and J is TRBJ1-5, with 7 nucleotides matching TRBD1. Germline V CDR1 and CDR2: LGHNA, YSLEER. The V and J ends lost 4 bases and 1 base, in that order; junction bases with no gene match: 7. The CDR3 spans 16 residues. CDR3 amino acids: CASSPGQGVSNQPQHF. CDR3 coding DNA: TGCGCCAGCAGCCCCGGGCAGGGGGTGAGCAATCAGCCCCAGCATTTT.

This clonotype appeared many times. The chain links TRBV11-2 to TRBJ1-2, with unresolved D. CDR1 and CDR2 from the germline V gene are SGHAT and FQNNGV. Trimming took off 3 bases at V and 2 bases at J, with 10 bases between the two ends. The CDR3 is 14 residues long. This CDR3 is CASSLGTFNYGYTF. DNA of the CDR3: TGTGCCAGCAGCTTGGGAACGTTCAACTATGGCTACACCTTC.

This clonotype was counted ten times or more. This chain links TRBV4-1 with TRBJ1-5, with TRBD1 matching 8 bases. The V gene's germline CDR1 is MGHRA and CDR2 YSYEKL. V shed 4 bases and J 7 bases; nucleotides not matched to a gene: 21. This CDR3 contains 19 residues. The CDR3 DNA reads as TGCGCCAGCAGCCGCACCATATCCCGGGAGAACAGGGGGGACCAGCCCCAGCATTTT. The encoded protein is CASSRTISRENRGDQPQHF.

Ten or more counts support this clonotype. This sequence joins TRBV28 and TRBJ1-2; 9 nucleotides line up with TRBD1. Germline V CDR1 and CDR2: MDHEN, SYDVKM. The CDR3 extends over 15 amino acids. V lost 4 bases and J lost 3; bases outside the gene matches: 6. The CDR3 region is CASSSPQGADYGYTF. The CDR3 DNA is TGTGCCAGCAGTTCCCCACAGGGGGCTGACTATGGCTACACCTTC.

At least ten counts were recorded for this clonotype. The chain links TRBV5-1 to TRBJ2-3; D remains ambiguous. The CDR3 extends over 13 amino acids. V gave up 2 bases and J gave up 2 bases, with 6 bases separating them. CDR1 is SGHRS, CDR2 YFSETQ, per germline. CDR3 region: CASSFELTDTQYF. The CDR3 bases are TGCGCCAGCAGCTTTGAGCTCACAGATACGCAGTATTTT.

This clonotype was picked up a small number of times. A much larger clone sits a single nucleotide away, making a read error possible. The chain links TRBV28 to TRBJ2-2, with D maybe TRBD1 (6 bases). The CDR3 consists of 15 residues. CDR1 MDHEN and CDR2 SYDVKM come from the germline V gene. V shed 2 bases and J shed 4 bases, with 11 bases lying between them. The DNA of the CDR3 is TGTGCCAGCAGTTTAAGGGACACGAGCACCGGGGAGCTGTTTTTT. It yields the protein CASSLRDTSTGELFF.

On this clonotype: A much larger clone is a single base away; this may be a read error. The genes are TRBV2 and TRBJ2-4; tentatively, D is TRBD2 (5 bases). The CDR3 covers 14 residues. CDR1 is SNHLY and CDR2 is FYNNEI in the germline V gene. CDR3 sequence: CASSGTLANNIQYF. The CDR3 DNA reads TGTGCCAGCAGTGGAACCCTAGCCAATAACATTCAGTACTTC.

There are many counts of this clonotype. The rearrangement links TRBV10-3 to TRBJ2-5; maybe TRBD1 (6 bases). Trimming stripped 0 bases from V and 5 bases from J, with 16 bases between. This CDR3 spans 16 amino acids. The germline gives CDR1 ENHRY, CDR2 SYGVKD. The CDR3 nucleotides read TGTGCCATCAGTGAGTCGAGGACAATAAGGGGGGAGACCCAGTACTTC. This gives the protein CAISESRTIRGETQYF.

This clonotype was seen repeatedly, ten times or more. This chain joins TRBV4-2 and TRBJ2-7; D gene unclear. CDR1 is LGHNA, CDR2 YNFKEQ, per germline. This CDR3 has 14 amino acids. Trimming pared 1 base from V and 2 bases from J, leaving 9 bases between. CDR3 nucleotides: TGTGCCAGCAGCCAAGGACCGAACGCCTACGAGCAGTACTTC. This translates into CASSQGPNAYEQYF.

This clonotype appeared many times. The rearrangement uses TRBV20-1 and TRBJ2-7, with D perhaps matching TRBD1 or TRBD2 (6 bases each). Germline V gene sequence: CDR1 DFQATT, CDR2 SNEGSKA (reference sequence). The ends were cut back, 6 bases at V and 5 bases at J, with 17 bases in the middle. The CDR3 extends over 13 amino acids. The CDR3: CSAGGGLYDEQYF. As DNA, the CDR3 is TGCAGTGCCGGAGGGGGGCTCTACGACGAGCAGTACTTC.

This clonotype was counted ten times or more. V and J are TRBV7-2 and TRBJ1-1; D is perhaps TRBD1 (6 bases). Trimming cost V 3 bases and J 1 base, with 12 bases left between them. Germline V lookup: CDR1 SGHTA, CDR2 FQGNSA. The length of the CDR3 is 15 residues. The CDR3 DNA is TGTGCCAGCAGCTTCTCCGGGGGCGGGAACACTGAAGCTTTCTTT. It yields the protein CASSFSGGGNTEAFF.

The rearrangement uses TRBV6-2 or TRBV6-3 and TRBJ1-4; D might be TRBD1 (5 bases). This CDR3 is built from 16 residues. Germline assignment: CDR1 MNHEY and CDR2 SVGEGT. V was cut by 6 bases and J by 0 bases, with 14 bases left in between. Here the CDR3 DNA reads TGTGCCAGCAGCCGTGGACATGCTGCAACTAATGAAAAACTGTTTTTT. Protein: CASSRGHAATNEKLFF.

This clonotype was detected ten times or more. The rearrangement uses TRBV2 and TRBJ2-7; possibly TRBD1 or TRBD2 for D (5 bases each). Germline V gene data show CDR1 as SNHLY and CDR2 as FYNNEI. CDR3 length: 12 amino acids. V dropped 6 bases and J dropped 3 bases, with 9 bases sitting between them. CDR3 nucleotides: TGTGCCAGCAGAGGGGACGACTACGAGCAGTACTTC. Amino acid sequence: CASRGDDYEQYF.

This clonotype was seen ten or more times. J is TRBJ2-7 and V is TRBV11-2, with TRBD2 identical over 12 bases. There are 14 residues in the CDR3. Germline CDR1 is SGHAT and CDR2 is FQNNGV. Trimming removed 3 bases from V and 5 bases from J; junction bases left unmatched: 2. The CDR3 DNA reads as TGTGCCAGCAGCTTGACTAGCGGGGGCCACGAGCAGTACTTC. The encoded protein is CASSLTSGGHEQYF. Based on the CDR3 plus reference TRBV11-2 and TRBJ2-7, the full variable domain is EAGVAQSPRYKIIEKRQSVAFWCNPISGHATLYWYQQILGQGPKLLIQFQNNGVVDDSQLPKDRFSAERLKGVDSTLKIQPAKLEDSAVYLCASSLTSGGHEQYFGPGTRLTVT.

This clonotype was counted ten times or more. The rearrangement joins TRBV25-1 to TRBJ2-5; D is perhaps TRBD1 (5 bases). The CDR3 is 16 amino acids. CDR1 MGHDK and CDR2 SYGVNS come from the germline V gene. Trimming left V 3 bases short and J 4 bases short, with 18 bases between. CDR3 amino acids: CASSDFARGPGETQYF. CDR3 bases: TGTGCCAGCAGTGATTTCGCTAGGGGTCCGGGAGAGACCCAGTACTTC.